The 23 T cell receptor beta chains below were found in one sample sequenced in a study of control samples from healthy donors and cancer patients. The protocol was immunoSEQ multiplex PCR, while the TCRdb copy is restricted to in-frame clones and leaves out a portion. The profile shows some 140,000 clones, roughly 90% of them singletons. Input material: PBMCs. The receptors stem from a man aged 50 or older with head and neck cancer.

The chain links TRBV25-1 to TRBJ1-6, with 9 bases lining up with TRBD1. Germline CDR1 MGHDK, CDR2 SYGVNS. V gave up 1 base and J gave up 9 bases; unmatched junction bases: 4. There are 15 residues in the CDR3. The CDR3 sequence: CASSEWGDRASPLHF. The CDR3 DNA is TGTGCCAGCAGTGAATGGGGGGACAGGGCTTCACCCCTCCACTTT.

V usage is TRBV9 and J usage is TRBJ2-7, with a possible D match to TRBD1 (5 bases). The CDR3 is 12 amino acids. Germline V gene sequence: CDR1 SGDLS, CDR2 YYNGEE. V was trimmed by 4 bases and J by 7 bases, leaving 12 bases between them. CDR3 amino acids: CASSKQGKEQYF. Here the CDR3 DNA reads TGTGCCAGCAGCAAGCAGGGTAAAGAGCAGTACTTC. Full variable domain (missing parts from reference TRBV9 and TRBJ2-7): DSGVTQTPKHLITATGQRVTLRCSPRSGDLSVYWYQQSLDQGLQFLIQYYNGEERAKGNILERFSAQQFPDLHSELNLSSLELGDSALYFCASSKQGKEQYFGPGTRLTVT.

This chain joins TRBV2 and TRBJ1-2; a weak D match, TRBD1 (5 bases). V was shortened by 2 bases and J by 3 bases, with 13 bases between the two germline ends. Looked up from germline, CDR1 is SNHLY and CDR2 is FYNNEI. This CDR3 spans 15 amino acids. The CDR3 bases are TGTGCCAGCAGTGAAATAGCAGGGCCTCACTATGGCTACACCTTC. This codes for CASSEIAGPHYGYTF.

The chain couples TRBV15 to TRBJ1-2; tentative D call: TRBD1 (6 bases). V lost 0 bases and J 8 bases, leaving 13 bases between the germline ends. Germline CDR1 and CDR2: LNHNV and YYDKDF (reference sequence). The CDR3 has 14 residues. CDR3 DNA: TGTGCCACCAGCAGAGATGTTGGCGGGGGCGGCTACACCTTC. Translation: CATSRDVGGGGYTF.

Here the CDR3 reads CASSHGLAGVPDTQYF. CDR3 nucleotides: TGTGCCAGCAGTCATGGACTAGCGGGAGTCCCAGATACGCAGTATTTT. The chain has TRBV7-6 and TRBJ2-3; TRBD2 matches 13 bases. The ends lost 6 bases at V and 4 bases at J; junction bases unmatched: 7. This CDR3 is 16 amino acids long. CDR1 and CDR2 (germline): SGHVS, FNYEAQ.

The chain uses TRBV15 and TRBJ2-7; 12 bases are shared with TRBD2. V lost 2 bases and J lost 3; bases outside the gene matches: 14. Germline V gives CDR1 LNHNV, CDR2 YYDKDF (reference sequence). CDR3 length equals 19 residues. Here the CDR3 reads CATSRLSPGTSGPFYEQYF. The CDR3 coding sequence is TGTGCCACCAGCAGACTGAGCCCCGGGACTAGCGGGCCCTTCTACGAGCAGTACTTC.

This chain uses TRBV6-5 with TRBJ2-7; D is ambiguous. CDR1 is MNHEY, CDR2 SVGAGI, per germline. The ends were cut back, 7 bases at V and 0 bases at J, with 10 bases in the middle. The CDR3 sequence is 13 residues long. The CDR3 coding sequence is TGTGCCAGCAATCGGCCAAACTCCTACGAGCAGTACTTC. Translating gives CASNRPNSYEQYF.

The V gene is TRBV15, the J gene TRBJ1-1; D call uncertain. The germline V and J ends were trimmed by 1 base and 5 bases, with 11 bases remaining between them. CDR3 length equals 14 residues. Germline CDR1 reads LNHNV; CDR2 reads YYDKDF (reference sequence). The CDR3 DNA is TGTGCCACCAGCAGAGGCGGGTTCGGTACTGAAGCTTTCTTT. Its translation: CATSRGGFGTEAFF.

This clone was counted between two and nine times. The chain combines TRBV5-1 with TRBJ2-2; D is unresolved. Trimming removed 0 bases from V and 2 bases from J, with 17 bases in between. The CDR3 spans 18 residues. The germline V gene has CDR1 SGHRS and CDR2 YFSETQ. The CDR3 DNA reads as TGCGCCAGCAGCTTGGCCGATTGGCGAGGTGCTAACACCGGGGAGCTGTTTTTT. Residues: CASSLADWRGANTGELFF.

The V gene is TRBV29-1, the J gene TRBJ2-3; no firm D call. The germline gives CDR1 SQVTM, CDR2 ANQGSEA. This CDR3 has 12 residues. The V end was cut by 3 bases, the J end by 0 bases, with 4 bases between. CDR3 nucleotide sequence: TGCAGCGTTGATCCCAGCACAGATACGCAGTATTTT. This sequence encodes CSVDPSTDTQYF.

This clone was seen only once. J is TRBJ1-1 and V is TRBV29-1, with D possibly being TRBD1 (6 bases). With 6 bases removed from V and 8 bases from J, the gap between germline ends came to 22 bases. CDR1 is SQVTM, CDR2 ANQGSEA, per germline. This CDR3 spans 14 amino acids. The CDR3 is CSVGGPRDGREAFF. In DNA, the CDR3 is TGCAGCGTGGGGGGCCCCCGAGACGGAAGGGAAGCTTTCTTT.

This chain's CDR3 is CAWRSKDNRNSPLHF. DNA of the CDR3: TGTGCCTGGAGGAGTAAGGACAACCGTAATTCACCCCTCCACTTT. V is TRBV30 and J is TRBJ1-6, with a weak D call TRBD1 (5 bases). The CDR3 spans 15 residues. Germline V gene data show CDR1 as GTSNPN and CDR2 as SVGIG (reference sequence). Trimming removed 3 bases at V and 6 bases at J, with 15 bases between.

The chain employs TRBV3-1 (or the pseudogene TRBV3-2) and TRBJ2-5, with D unresolved. CDR3 size: 14 residues. V lost 5 bases and J lost 5, with 15 bases in between. In germline, CDR1 is LGHDT, CDR2 YNNKEL (reference sequence). CDR3 region: CASSVRHGEETQYF. The CDR3 DNA is TGTGCCAGCAGCGTTCGACACGGCGAGGAGACCCAGTACTTC.

The V call is TRBV29-1, the J call TRBJ2-7, with TRBD2 matching over 15 bases. The CDR3 extends over 16 amino acids. CDR1 is SQVTM and CDR2 is ANQGSEA in the germline V gene. With V trimmed by 3 bases and J by 3 bases, 6 bases remained unmatched. For the CDR3, the DNA is TGCAGCGTTGACCCTGGGACTAGCGGGGGGAACTACGAGCAGTACTTC. Protein product: CSVDPGTSGGNYEQYF.

The table lists this clone with a few counts. The chain recombines TRBV6-5 with TRBJ1-5, with D possibly TRBD1 on 6 matching bases. V shed 5 bases and J shed 4 bases, with 15 bases lying between them. This CDR3 is built from 15 residues. CDR1 is MNHEY and CDR2 is SVGAGI in the germline V gene. The CDR3 loop is CASSPKSGANQPQHF. CDR3 nucleotides: TGTGCCAGCAGTCCAAAATCAGGGGCAAATCAGCCCCAGCATTTT.

This chain links TRBV24-1 with TRBJ2-3, with TRBD2 matching over 11 bases. The junction had 5 bases not matched to a gene; V was cut back by 0 bases and J by 4 bases. Per the germline V gene, CDR1 is KGHDR and CDR2 is SFDVKD. The CDR3 extends over 17 amino acids. The CDR3 protein is CATSDLKGLAAPDTQYF. In DNA, the CDR3 is TGTGCCACCAGTGATTTGAAGGGACTAGCGGCACCAGATACGCAGTATTTT.

The V call is TRBV27, the J call TRBJ2-7; TRBD1 aligns across 7 bases. This CDR3 is 13 amino acids long. From germline, CDR1 is MNHEY and CDR2 SMNVEV (reference sequence). V was pared by 4 bases and J by 6 bases, with 6 bases of the junction left unmatched. CDR3 DNA: TGTGCCAGCAGTTCTACCGACAGGGCCGAGCAGTACTTC. Translation gives CASSSTDRAEQYF.

V usage is TRBV19 and J usage is TRBJ2-1; D remains ambiguous. The V gene lost 5 bases and the J gene lost 4 bases, with 15 bases spanning the gap. Germline CDR1 and CDR2: LNHDA and SQIVND (reference sequence). The CDR3 length is 15 residues. The CDR3 loop is CASSEARQPYNEQFF. CDR3 sequence (DNA): TGTGCCAGTAGTGAGGCTCGGCAGCCGTACAATGAGCAGTTCTTC. Full variable domain (missing parts from reference TRBV19 and TRBJ2-1): DGGITQSPKYLFRKEGQNVTLSCEQNLNHDAMYWYRQDPGQGLRLIYYSQIVNDFQKGDIAEGYSVSREKKESFPLTVTSAQKNPTAFYLCASSEARQPYNEQFFGPGTRLTVL.

The genes are TRBV21-1 and TRBJ2-4; whether TRBD2, the table's D call, matches the DNA was not checked. TRBV21-1 is reported as a pseudogene. The CDR3 runs 13 residues. CDR3 in DNA: TGTGCCAGCAGTTTGGAGGGCAAAAACATTCAGTACTTC. It encodes CASSLEGKNIQYF.

The chain employs TRBV7-2 and TRBJ2-2; maybe TRBD1 (5 bases). CDR3 length: 15 residues. In germline, CDR1 is SGHTA, CDR2 FQGNSA. Trimming took off 3 bases at V and 1 base at J, with 9 bases between the two ends. The CDR3 protein is CASSFATGNTGELFF. DNA of the CDR3: TGTGCCAGCAGCTTCGCTACAGGGAACACCGGGGAGCTGTTTTTT.

This clone has only a few counts. This chain connects TRBV19 to TRBJ1-2; no definite D call. CDR3 length: 12 amino acids. The germline gives CDR1 LNHDA, CDR2 SQIVND (reference sequence). Trimming took off 6 bases at V and 2 bases at J, with 7 bases between the two ends. The CDR3 bases are TGTGCCAGTAGAAGACAAAACTATGGCTACACCTTC. This codes for CASRRQNYGYTF.

The rearrangement joins TRBV28 to TRBJ2-1; 7 nucleotides align to TRBD2. This CDR3 has 18 residues. Trimming took 3 bases from V and 4 from J; bases not matched to a gene: 15. Germline-derived CDR1 and CDR2 are MDHEN and SYDVKM. CDR3 coding DNA: TGTGCCAGCAGTTTTGGGTTGGCGGGGAGGGATCGGTACAATGAGCAGTTCTTC. Translation: CASSFGLAGRDRYNEQFF.

J is TRBJ2-5 and V is TRBV19; 8 nucleotides line up with TRBD2. The CDR3 runs to 16 residues. Germline V lookup: CDR1 LNHDA, CDR2 SQIVND (reference sequence). V lost 4 bases and J lost 5; bases outside the gene matches: 12. CDR3 nucleotide sequence: TGTGCCAGTAGTAGGGAAGTCGCGGGAGGAGGGGAGACCCAGTACTTC. As protein: CASSREVAGGGETQYF.